This T cell receptor (beta chain) was observed in a study of technical replicates of blood from a handful of donors. Germline lookup yields CDR1 ENHRY and CDR2 SYGVKD. The trim removed 3 bases at V and 3 bases at J, leaving 8 bases unmatched. The CDR3 length is 15 residues. Profiled with immunoSEQ multiplex PCR; TCRdb holds only in-frame clones, not every one. The table lists about 60,000 clones, around 87% of them singletons, with 4.5% to 6% in the top ten. The source is a human donor in good health. Some clones in this sample may be carry-over from other donors' samples. Input material: PBMCs. The chain employs TRBV10-3 and TRBJ2-7; 7 bases are a match to TRBD1. CDR3 sequence: CAISDPKTGSYEQYF. The CDR3 region has the DNA TGTGCCATCAGTGACCCAAAGACAGGGAGCTACGAGCAGTACTTC.